The 10 T cell receptor beta chains given below trace back to one sample, sequenced in a study of blood T cell repertoires in COVID-19. TCRdb keeps only in-frame clones here, not all; method: immunoSEQ multiplex PCR. In the table there are 330,000 or so clones, under 95% of which are singletons. Sequencing was carried out using PBMCs or T cells enriched from blood (not recorded which). These receptor sequences come from a woman under 40 who had recovered from COVID-19.

This rearrangement joins TRBV7-8 to TRBJ1-4; D is unclear. Germline V gives CDR1 SGHVS, CDR2 FQNEAQ. Deletions cut 4 bases from V and 0 bases from J, with 12 bases between. The CDR3 covers 16 residues. The DNA for the CDR3 is TGTGCCAGCAGCTCGCGGTTGCCTACAACTAATGAAAAACTGTTTTTT. Translation gives CASSSRLPTTNEKLFF.

The CDR3 DNA reads as TGTGCCAGCAGCGTGACTAGCGGGAGTTCTGATGAGCAGTTCTTC. Its protein product is CASSVTSGSSDEQFF. This sequence joins TRBV9 and TRBJ2-1, with 12 bases fitting TRBD2. The CDR3 length is 15 residues. Germline values: CDR1 SGDLS, CDR2 YYNGEE. V gave up 2 bases and J gave up 8 bases; unmatched junction bases: 5.

The V gene is TRBV14, the J gene TRBJ2-1; 7 bases match TRBD2. Unmatched junction bases numbered 6, after V lost 0 bases and J lost 7 bases. Germline values: CDR1 SGHDN, CDR2 FVKESK. The CDR3 spans 15 residues. The CDR3 DNA reads as TGTGCCAGCAGCCAAGAGGAGGGAGGGCCGAATGAGCAGTTCTTC. This translates into CASSQEEGGPNEQFF.

The rearrangement links TRBV28 to TRBJ1-4; 9 bases are shared with TRBD1. J gave up 10 bases and V 3 bases, and 12 bases lay outside the gene matches. Germline lookup yields CDR1 MDHEN and CDR2 SYDVKM. This CDR3 is 16 amino acids long. The CDR3 nucleotides read TGTGCCAGCAGTTTTAGTCCCGGGACAGGGCAGATAAAACTGTTTTTT. Protein product: CASSFSPGTGQIKLFF.

This chain links TRBV4-1 with TRBJ2-1, with 9 nucleotides matching TRBD2. CDR1 is MGHRA and CDR2 is YSYEKL in the germline V gene. This CDR3 comprises 18 residues. J gave up 5 bases and V 4 bases, and 15 bases lay outside the gene matches. CDR3 bases: TGCGCCAGCAGCCGAGGAGGGCTAGCGGGGTTCGGAAACAATGAGCAGTTCTTC. It yields the protein CASSRGGLAGFGNNEQFF.

CDR3 nucleotides: TGTGCCAGCAGCCCCTCGGGCTCCTATAATTCACCCCTCCACTTT. It specifies CASSPSGSYNSPLHF. The chain has TRBV3-1 (or the pseudogene TRBV3-2) and TRBJ1-6; no reliable D call. Between the trimmed V and J ends, which lost 4 bases and 0 bases, there was a span of 7 bases. CDR1 and CDR2 from the germline V gene are LGHDT and YNNKEL (reference sequence). The CDR3 is 15 amino acids.

On this clone itself: Other DNA sequences from this sample encode an identical CDR3 as well. The CDR3 region has the DNA TGTGCCAGCAGTTCAGGGGACACGGATACGCAGTATTTT. Residues: CASSSGDTDTQYF. This sequence joins TRBV28 and TRBJ2-3, with a tentative D call TRBD1 (6 bases). Trimming removed 4 bases at V and 6 bases at J, with 11 bases between. This CDR3 contains 13 residues. The germline CDR1 and CDR2 sequences are MDHEN and SYDVKM.

V usage is TRBV7-2 and J usage is TRBJ2-5, with 8 bases fitting TRBD2. V lost 0 bases to trimming and J lost 5 bases; unmatched junction nucleotides: 5. Germline CDR1 is SGHTA and CDR2 is FQGNSA. This CDR3 has 15 residues. The CDR3 region has the DNA TGTGCCAGCAGCTTAGCACTAGCGGTAGGCGAGACCCAGTACTTC. Amino acids: CASSLALAVGETQYF. Filled out from reference TRBV7-2 and TRBJ2-5, the complete variable domain reads GAGVSQSPSNKVTEKGKDVELRCDPISGHTALYWYRQSLGQGLEFLIYFQGNSAPDKSGLPSDRFSAERTGGSVSTLTIQRTQQEDSAVYLCASSLALAVGETQYFGPGTRLLVL.

V usage is TRBV5-1 and J usage is TRBJ1-6; possibly TRBD1 for D (6 bases). The CDR3 contains 16 residues. In germline, CDR1 is SGHRS, CDR2 YFSETQ. V dropped 2 bases and J dropped 8 bases, with 17 bases sitting between them. The CDR3 nucleotides are TGCGCCAGCAGCTTACAACCCGGGACAATGGATTCACCCCTCCACTTT. Translated, it gives CASSLQPGTMDSPLHF.

The chain couples TRBV2 to TRBJ2-7; 9 bases are shared with TRBD1. CDR3 length: 13 residues. J lost 5 bases, V lost 6 bases, and 5 bases had no gene match. Germline lookup yields CDR1 SNHLY and CDR2 FYNNEI. The CDR3 DNA follows: TGTGCCAGCAGGCGGGACAGGGTGGACGAGCAGTACTTC. Protein product: CASRRDRVDEQYF.